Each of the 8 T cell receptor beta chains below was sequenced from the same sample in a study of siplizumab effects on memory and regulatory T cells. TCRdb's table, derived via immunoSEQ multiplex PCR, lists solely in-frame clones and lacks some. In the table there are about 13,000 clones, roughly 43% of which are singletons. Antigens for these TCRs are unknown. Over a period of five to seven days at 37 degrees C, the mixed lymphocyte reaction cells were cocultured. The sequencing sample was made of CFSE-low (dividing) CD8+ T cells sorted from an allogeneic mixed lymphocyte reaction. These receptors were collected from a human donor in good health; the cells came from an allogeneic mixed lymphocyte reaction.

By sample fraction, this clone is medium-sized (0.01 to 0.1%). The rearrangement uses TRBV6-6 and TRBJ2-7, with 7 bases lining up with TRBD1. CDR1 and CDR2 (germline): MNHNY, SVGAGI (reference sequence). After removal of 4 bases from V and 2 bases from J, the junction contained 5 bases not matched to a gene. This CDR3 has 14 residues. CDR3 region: CASSSRDRTYEQYF. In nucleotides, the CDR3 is TGTGCCAGCAGTTCTCGGGACAGAACCTACGAGCAGTACTTC.

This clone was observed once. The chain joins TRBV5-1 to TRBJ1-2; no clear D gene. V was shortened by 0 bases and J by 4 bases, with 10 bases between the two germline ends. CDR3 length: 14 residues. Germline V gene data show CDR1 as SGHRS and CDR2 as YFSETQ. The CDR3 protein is CASSLADTTYGYTF. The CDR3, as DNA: TGCGCCAGCAGCTTGGCCGATACTACCTATGGCTACACCTTC.

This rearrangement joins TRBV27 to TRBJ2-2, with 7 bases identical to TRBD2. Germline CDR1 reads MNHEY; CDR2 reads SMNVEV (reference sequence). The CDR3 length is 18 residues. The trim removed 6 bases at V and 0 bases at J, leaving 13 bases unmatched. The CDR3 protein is CASSPLTSSGANTGELFF. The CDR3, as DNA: TGTGCCAGCAGCCCATTGACCTCTAGCGGAGCGAACACCGGGGAGCTGTTTTTT.

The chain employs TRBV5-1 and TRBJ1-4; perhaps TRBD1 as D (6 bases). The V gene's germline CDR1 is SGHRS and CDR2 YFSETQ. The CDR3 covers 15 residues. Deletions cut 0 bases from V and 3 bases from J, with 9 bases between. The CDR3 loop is CASSLGTVSNEKLFF. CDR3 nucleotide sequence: TGCGCCAGCAGCTTGGGGACAGTCTCTAATGAAAAACTGTTTTTT. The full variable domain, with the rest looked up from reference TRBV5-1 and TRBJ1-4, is KAGVTQTPRYLIKTRGQQVTLSCSPISGHRSVSWYQQTPGQGLQFLFEYFSETQRNKGNFPGRFSGRQFSNSRSEMNVSTLELGDSALYLCASSLGTVSNEKLFFGSGTQLSVL.

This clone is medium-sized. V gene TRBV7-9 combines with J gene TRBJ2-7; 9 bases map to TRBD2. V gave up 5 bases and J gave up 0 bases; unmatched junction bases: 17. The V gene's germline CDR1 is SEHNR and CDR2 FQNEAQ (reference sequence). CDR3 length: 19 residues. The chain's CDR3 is CASSGERGVAGARSYEQYF. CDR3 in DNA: TGTGCCAGCAGCGGCGAGAGGGGCGTAGCGGGGGCCCGCTCCTACGAGCAGTACTTC.

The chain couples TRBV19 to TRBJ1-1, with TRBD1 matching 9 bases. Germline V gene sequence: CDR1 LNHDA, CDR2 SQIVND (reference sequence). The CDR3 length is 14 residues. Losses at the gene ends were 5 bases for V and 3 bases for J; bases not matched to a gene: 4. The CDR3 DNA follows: TGTGCCAGTAGTTGGGGACAGGGTTACACTGAAGCTTTCTTT. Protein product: CASSWGQGYTEAFF.

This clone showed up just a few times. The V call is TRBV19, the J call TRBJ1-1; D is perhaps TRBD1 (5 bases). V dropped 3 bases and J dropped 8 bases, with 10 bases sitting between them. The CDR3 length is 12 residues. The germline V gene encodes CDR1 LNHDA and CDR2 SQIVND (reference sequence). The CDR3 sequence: CASSMPGPEAFF. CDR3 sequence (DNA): TGTGCCAGTAGTATGCCGGGACCAGAAGCTTTCTTT. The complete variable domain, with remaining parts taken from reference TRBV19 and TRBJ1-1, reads DGGITQSPKYLFRKEGQNVTLSCEQNLNHDAMYWYRQDPGQGLRLIYYSQIVNDFQKGDIAEGYSVSREKKESFPLTVTSAQKNPTAFYLCASSMPGPEAFFGQGTRLTVV.

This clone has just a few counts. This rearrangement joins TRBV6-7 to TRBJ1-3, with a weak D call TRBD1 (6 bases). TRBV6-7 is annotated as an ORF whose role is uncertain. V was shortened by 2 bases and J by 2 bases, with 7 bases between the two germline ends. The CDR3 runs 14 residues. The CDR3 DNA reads TGTGCCAGCAGTTACACAGGGCCTGGAAACACCATATATTTT. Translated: CASSYTGPGNTIYF.